These T cell receptor beta chains were read from a single sample in a study of blood T cell repertoires in COVID-19. Only in-frame clones appear in the TCRdb table, and some are missing; sequencing was by immunoSEQ multiplex PCR. The table shows a few hundred thousand clones, with 87% occurring only once. The material sequenced was peripheral blood. All receptors come from a woman aged 25 to 39 with COVID-19, enrolled during active disease. The CDR3 runs from the conserved cysteine through the conserved F or W. D genes are given only for firm matches. Clone size is shown for a subset of rows, as once, few, many or a class of expanded clone.

clone size,J gene,V gene,D gene,CDR3 protein,CDR3 DNA
.,TRBJ2-7,TRBV15,TRBD2,CATSVRAGRAEQYF,TGTGCCACCAGCGTACGAGCGGGACGGGCGGAGCAGTACTTC
once,TRBJ2-1,TRBV11-3,TRBD2,CASSLDLAGAQFF,TGTGCCAGCAGCTTAGACCTAGCGGGAGCGCAGTTCTTC
.,TRBJ1-1,TRBV5-6,.,CASSLVIGGEAFF,TGTGCCAGCAGCTTGGTGATCGGTGGTGAAGCTTTCTTT
.,TRBJ2-1,TRBV5-1,TRBD2,CASSLELAGVGEQFF,TGCGCCAGCAGCTTGGAACTAGCGGGAGTCGGTGAGCAGTTCTTC
.,TRBJ1-1,TRBV28,.,CASSLLAGTEAFF,TGTGCCAGCAGTTTATTGGCGGGCACTGAAGCTTTCTTT
.,TRBJ2-7,TRBV14,.,CASSQVGTYEQYF,TGTGCCAGCAGCCAAGTCGGGACCTACGAGCAGTACTTC
.,TRBJ2-3,TRBV4-1,TRBD1,CASSPRQGIDRDTQYF,TGCGCCAGCAGCCCCCGACAGGGGATTGATCGAGATACGCAGTATTTT
.,TRBJ2-1,TRBV7-8,.,CASSLTGTPSSYNEQFF,TGTGCCAGCAGCTTGACCGGGACTCCGAGCTCCTACAATGAGCAGTTCTTC
once,TRBJ2-1,TRBV15,.,CATSRDPARGNEQFF,TGTGCCACCAGCAGAGATCCGGCGCGGGGCAATGAGCAGTTCTTC
.,TRBJ2-1,TRBV4-3,.,CASSQDWRALYNEQFF,TGCGCCAGCAGCCAAGATTGGCGGGCCCTCTACAATGAGCAGTTCTTC
.,TRBJ1-1,TRBV12-3/TRBV12-4,.,CASERTEAFF,TGTGCCAGCGAGAGGACTGAAGCTTTCTTT
.,TRBJ1-5,TRBV12-3/TRBV12-4,.,CASTGLFNQPQHF,TGTGCCAGCACGGGTCTATTCAATCAGCCCCAGCATTTT
.,TRBJ2-5,TRBV11-2,TRBD2,CASSLLASGIGETQYF,TGTGCCAGCAGCTTATTAGCCAGCGGGATTGGAGAGACCCAGTACTTC
.,TRBJ2-1,TRBV15,.,CATSRGVLGDQFF,TGTGCCACCAGCAGAGGGGTCCTAGGAGACCAGTTCTTC
.,TRBJ2-1,TRBV19,TRBD2,CASSPGASGRGAYNEQFF,TGTGCCAGTAGTCCGGGCGCTAGCGGGAGGGGGGCCTACAATGAGCAGTTCTTC
.,TRBJ2-7,TRBV10-2,.,CASSVTPQGAHEQYF,TGCGCCAGCAGTGTGACTCCACAGGGAGCCCACGAGCAGTACTTC
.,TRBJ2-1,TRBV9,TRBD2,CASSLWTSGAYNEQFF,TGTGCCAGCAGCCTCTGGACTAGCGGGGCATACAATGAGCAGTTCTTC
.,TRBJ2-7,TRBV5-1,TRBD2,CASSLGAGGSYEQYF,TGCGCCAGCAGCTTAGGAGCGGGAGGTAGCTACGAGCAGTACTTC
.,TRBJ2-1,TRBV6-4,.,CASSDKGTRRGLSSYNEQFF,TGTGCCAGCAGTGACAAGGGGACACGTCGAGGGCTTAGCTCCTACAATGAGCAGTTCTTC
.,TRBJ2-1,TRBV5-8,.,CASSPGLPSYNEQFF,TGTGCCAGCAGCCCGGGACTCCCTTCCTACAATGAGCAGTTCTTC
.,TRBJ2-2,TRBV5-4,TRBD2,CASSLMSGMNTGELFF,TGTGCCAGCAGCTTGATGAGCGGGATGAACACCGGGGAGCTGTTTTTT
.,TRBJ1-6,TRBV10-3,.,CAISAGVLNSPLHF,TGTGCCATCAGTGCGGGGGTTCTGAATTCACCCCTCCACTTT
.,TRBJ2-1,TRBV28,TRBD2,CASSSGRTSGSDEQFF,TGTGCCAGCAGTTCCGGCAGGACCAGCGGGAGCGATGAGCAGTTCTTC
.,TRBJ1-2,TRBV5-1,.,CASSDPMIVLRGYTF,TGCGCCAGCAGCGATCCTATGATAGTGTTGCGAGGCTACACCTTC
.,TRBJ1-4,TRBV3-1/TRBV3-2,.,CASSQVGAGKLFF,TGTGCCAGCAGCCAAGTAGGAGCGGGTAAACTGTTTTTT
.,TRBJ1-3,TRBV19,.,CASSMRIVSRNTIYF,TGTGCCAGTAGTATGCGGATCGTCAGCCGAAACACCATATATTTT
once,TRBJ2-6,TRBV4-1,.,CASSQSVLGANVLTF,TGCGCCAGCAGCCAAAGCGTGCTTGGGGCCAACGTCCTGACTTTC
.,TRBJ1-5,TRBV7-2,TRBD1,CASSEPQGVHSNQPQHF,TGTGCCAGCAGCGAGCCCCAGGGGGTTCATAGCAATCAGCCCCAGCATTTT
once,TRBJ2-7,TRBV28,TRBD1,CASSLVGTGLYEQYF,TGTGCCAGCAGTTTGGTGGGGACAGGGCTGTACGAGCAGTACTTC
.,TRBJ1-5,TRBV3-1/TRBV3-2,TRBD1,CASSHRDRDRDNQPQHF,TGTGCCAGCAGCCACCGGGACAGGGATAGGGACAATCAGCCCCAGCATTTT
.,TRBJ2-1,TRBV11-2,TRBD1,CASSSTGTDYNEQFF,TGTGCCAGCAGCTCAACCGGGACAGATTACAATGAGCAGTTCTTC
.,TRBJ2-7,TRBV27,TRBD2,CASSFGTSGSYEQYF,TGTGCCAGCAGTTTCGGGACTAGCGGGAGTTACGAGCAGTACTTC
.,TRBJ2-7,TRBV5-1,.,CASSAGVYEQYF,TGCGCCAGCAGCGCAGGGGTTTACGAGCAGTACTTC
.,TRBJ1-5,TRBV12-3/TRBV12-4,.,CASSLAPGPQHF,TGTGCCAGCAGTTTAGCCCCCGGGCCCCAGCATTTT
.,TRBJ2-7,TRBV5-4,.,CASSKLDRQAYEQYF,TGTGCCAGCAGCAAGCTCGACAGGCAGGCCTACGAGCAGTACTTC
.,TRBJ2-1,TRBV27,.,CASSHTDEQFF,TGTGCCAGCAGCCACACCGATGAGCAGTTCTTC
once,TRBJ1-1,TRBV19,TRBD1,CASKGQGNAFF,TGTGCCAGTAAGGGACAGGGTAATGCTTTCTTT
.,TRBJ2-2,TRBV11-2,TRBD2,CASSSLLAGNTGELFF,TGTGCCAGCAGCTCGCTACTAGCGGGGAACACCGGGGAGCTGTTTTTT
.,TRBJ2-1,TRBV7-2,.,CASSGGGAEQFF,TGTGCCAGCAGCGGCGGGGGCGCCGAGCAGTTCTTC